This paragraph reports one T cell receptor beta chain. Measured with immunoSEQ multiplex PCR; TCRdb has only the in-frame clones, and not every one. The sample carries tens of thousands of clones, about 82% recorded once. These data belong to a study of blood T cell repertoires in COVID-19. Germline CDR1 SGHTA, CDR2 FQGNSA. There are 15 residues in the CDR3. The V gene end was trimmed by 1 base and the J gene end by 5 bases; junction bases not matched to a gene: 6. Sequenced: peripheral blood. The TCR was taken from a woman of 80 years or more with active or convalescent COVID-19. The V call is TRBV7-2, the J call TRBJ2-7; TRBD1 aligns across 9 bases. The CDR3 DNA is TGTGCCAGCAGCTTAGGGGGGACAGGGTTCCACGAGCAGTACTTC. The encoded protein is CASSLGGTGFHEQYF.